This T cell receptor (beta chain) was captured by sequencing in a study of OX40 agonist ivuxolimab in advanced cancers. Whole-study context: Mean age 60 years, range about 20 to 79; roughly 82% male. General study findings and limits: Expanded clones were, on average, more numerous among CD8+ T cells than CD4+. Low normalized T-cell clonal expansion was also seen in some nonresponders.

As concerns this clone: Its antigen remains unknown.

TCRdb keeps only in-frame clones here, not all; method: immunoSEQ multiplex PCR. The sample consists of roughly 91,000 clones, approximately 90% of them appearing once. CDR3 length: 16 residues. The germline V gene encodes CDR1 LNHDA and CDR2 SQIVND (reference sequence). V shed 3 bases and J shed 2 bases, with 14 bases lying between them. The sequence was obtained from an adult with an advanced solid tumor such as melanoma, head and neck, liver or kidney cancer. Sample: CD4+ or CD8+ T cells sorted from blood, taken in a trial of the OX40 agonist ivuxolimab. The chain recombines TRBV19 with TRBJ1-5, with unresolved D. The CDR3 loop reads CASSISERSGNQPQHF. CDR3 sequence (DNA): TGTGCCAGTAGTATTTCAGAGAGGTCGGGCAATCAGCCCCAGCATTTT.